The next 24 T cell receptor beta chains were all read from a single sample in a study of cytomegalovirus exposure and HLA in healthy donors. Sequencing was performed with immunoSEQ multiplex PCR; in TCRdb, only in-frame clones are kept and a portion is missing. The table lists over 100,000 clones, about 95% of them singletons. The sample consisted of PBMCs. The receptor source for this set is a woman between 18 and 29 years old in good health and CMV-seronegative.

V gene TRBV18 combines with J gene TRBJ2-5; 8 bases line up with TRBD2. Per germline, CDR1 KGHSH and CDR2 LQKENI. The CDR3 is made up of 17 amino acids. With V trimmed by 3 bases and J by 3 bases, 12 bases remained unmatched. CDR3: CASSPFRAGATKETQYF. CDR3 DNA sequence: TGTGCCAGCTCACCTTTCCGAGCGGGGGCCACAAAAGAGACCCAGTACTTC. Variable domain in full (rest from reference TRBV18 and TRBJ2-5): NAGVMQNPRHLVRRRGQEARLRCSPMKGHSHVYWYRQLPEEGLKFMVYLQKENIIDESGMPKERFSAEFPKEGPSILRIQQVVRGDSAAYFCASSPFRAGATKETQYFGPGTRLLVL.

V and J are TRBV4-1 and TRBJ1-1; D gene uncertain. The germline gives CDR1 MGHRA, CDR2 YSYEKL. The CDR3 has 15 amino acids. With 3 bases removed from V and 0 bases from J, the gap between germline ends came to 11 bases. The CDR3 spells CASSQPQQVNTEAFF. The CDR3 bases are TGCGCCAGCAGCCAGCCCCAACAAGTGAACACTGAAGCTTTCTTT.

The chain recombines TRBV6-6 with TRBJ2-1; tentative D call: TRBD1 (6 bases). Trimming left V 4 bases short and J 4 bases short, with 8 bases between. Per the germline V gene, CDR1 is MNHNY and CDR2 is SVGAGI (reference sequence). This CDR3 region has 13 residues. CDR3 residues: CASSWTAYNEQFF. The CDR3 DNA is TGTGCCAGCAGTTGGACAGCTTACAATGAGCAGTTCTTC.

The V call is TRBV7-9, the J call TRBJ1-3; D is uncertain. V gave up 5 bases and J gave up 0 bases, with 14 bases separating them. CDR3 length: 16 residues. Germline CDR1 is SEHNR and CDR2 is FQNEAQ (reference sequence). The CDR3 is CASSGGKVLSGNTIYF. The CDR3 coding sequence is TGTGCCAGCAGCGGAGGGAAGGTCCTCTCTGGAAACACCATATATTTT.

V and J are TRBV5-1 and TRBJ2-5; TRBD2 matches 8 bases. V gave up 4 bases and J gave up 13 bases; unmatched junction bases: 15. CDR3 length equals 14 residues. Germline V CDR1 and CDR2: SGHRS, YFSETQ. The CDR3 loop reads CASSELAVEEFGYF. The CDR3 nucleotides read TGCGCCAGCAGCGAACTAGCGGTAGAAGAGTTTGGGTACTTC.

The J gene is TRBJ1-2, the V gene TRBV4-1; TRBD1 might be the D (6 bases). Germline V lookup: CDR1 MGHRA, CDR2 YSYEKL. The ends were cut back, 3 bases at V and 0 bases at J, with 14 bases in the middle. This CDR3 contains 16 residues. CDR3 sequence reads: CASSHVPAGANYGYTF. The CDR3 region has the DNA TGCGCCAGCAGCCATGTCCCCGCAGGGGCTAACTATGGCTACACCTTC.

J is TRBJ2-7 and V is TRBV5-1; 10 bases are shared with TRBD1. The germline V gene has CDR1 SGHRS and CDR2 YFSETQ. Germline trimming cut 2 bases from V and 5 bases from J; bases unmatched to any gene: 7. CDR3 length: 15 amino acids. CDR3 loop: CASSLTGTGVHEQYF. The CDR3 DNA reads as TGCGCCAGCAGCTTAACCGGGACAGGGGTCCACGAGCAGTACTTC.

The chain uses TRBV5-4 and TRBJ1-5; TRBD1 aligns across 7 bases. The CDR3 is 16 amino acids. The ends lost 4 bases at V and 5 bases at J; junction bases unmatched: 12. Germline assignment: CDR1 SGHNT and CDR2 YYREEE (reference sequence). The CDR3 loop is CASSRSRQGNYQPQHF. CDR3 DNA: TGTGCCAGCAGCCGAAGTAGACAGGGAAATTATCAGCCCCAGCATTTT.

This clone was picked up one time. J is TRBJ1-2 and V is TRBV18; D is possibly TRBD1 (5 bases). From germline, CDR1 is KGHSH and CDR2 LQKENI. The germline V and J ends were trimmed by 3 bases and 8 bases, with 10 bases remaining between them. The CDR3 has 12 residues. The CDR3 region is CASSPSAGGYTF. CDR3 nucleotide sequence: TGTGCCAGCTCACCGTCAGCAGGGGGCTACACCTTC.

This rearrangement joins TRBV27 to TRBJ1-1, with TRBD1 matching 7 bases. With 3 bases clipped from V and 4 bases from J, the junction kept 5 bases outside the gene matches. The CDR3 extends over 14 amino acids. Per the germline V gene, CDR1 is MNHEY and CDR2 is SMNVEV (reference sequence). This chain's CDR3 is CASSLRGPGTEAFF. CDR3 nucleotides: TGTGCCAGCAGTTTGAGGGGGCCGGGCACTGAAGCTTTCTTT.

The chain is built from TRBV11-3 and TRBJ1-6, with D possibly matching TRBD1 (6 bases). Germline CDR1 reads SGHNT; CDR2 reads YENEEA. Trimming removed 7 bases at V and 8 bases at J, with 15 bases between. The length of the CDR3 is 14 residues. CDR3 nucleotide sequence: TGTGCCAGCACCCCGGGGGGCGTTGATTCACCCCTCCACTTT. Its protein is CASTPGGVDSPLHF.

The gene calls are TRBV15 and TRBJ2-7, with TRBD2 matching over 8 bases. This CDR3 has 21 residues. Losses at the gene ends were 3 bases for V and 5 bases for J; bases not matched to a gene: 27. Germline-derived CDR1 and CDR2 are LNHNV and YYDKDF (reference sequence). The CDR3, as DNA: TGTGCCACCAGCAGTGGGCTAGCGGGTAAGGGGTCGTTAATGCTGGGCCACGAGCAGTACTTC. Amino acids: CATSSGLAGKGSLMLGHEQYF.

The rearrangement links TRBV6-5 to TRBJ2-7, with D perhaps matching TRBD2 (6 bases). V was trimmed by 2 bases and J by 5 bases, leaving 10 bases between them. Germline V lookup: CDR1 MNHEY, CDR2 SVGAGI. The CDR3 extends over 13 amino acids. The CDR3 region is CASSYAGTDEQYF. CDR3 bases: TGTGCCAGCAGTTACGCGGGGACGGACGAGCAGTACTTC.

The V gene is TRBV7-2, the J gene TRBJ2-3; 11 nucleotides line up with TRBD2. The V gene end was trimmed by 4 bases and the J gene end by 2 bases; junction bases not matched to a gene: 5. This CDR3 is 16 amino acids long. Germline assignment: CDR1 SGHTA and CDR2 FQGNSA. In nucleotides, the CDR3 is TGTGCCAGCAGCTCACGACTAGCGGGGCCCACAGATACGCAGTATTTT. Protein sequence: CASSSRLAGPTDTQYF.

The J gene is TRBJ2-7, the V gene TRBV30, with TRBD1 matching 10 bases. This CDR3 has 14 residues. Trimming at V came to 0 bases and at J to 3 bases, leaving 2 bases not matched to a gene. Per the germline V gene, CDR1 is GTSNPN and CDR2 is SVGIG (reference sequence). The CDR3 bases are TGTGCCTGGAGTGTAGGGGACAGGGGCTACGAGCAGTACTTC. Translation: CAWSVGDRGYEQYF.

The rearrangement links TRBV5-1 to TRBJ1-2; possibly TRBD1 for D (6 bases). CDR3 size: 14 residues. Germline assignment: CDR1 SGHRS and CDR2 YFSETQ. Trimming removed 2 bases at V and 6 bases at J, with 14 bases between. The CDR3 is CASSLTGNIDGYTF. The CDR3 coding sequence is TGCGCCAGCAGCTTAACAGGGAACATCGATGGCTACACCTTC.

The V call is TRBV29-1, the J call TRBJ2-7; a possible D gene is TRBD2 (6 bases). The CDR3 runs to 12 residues. Germline V gene sequence: CDR1 SQVTM, CDR2 ANQGSEA. Trimming cost V 2 bases and J 1 base, with 6 bases left between them. The CDR3 is CSVELASYEQYF. CDR3 coding DNA: TGCAGCGTTGAACTAGCGTCCTACGAGCAGTACTTC.

The chain combines TRBV2 with TRBJ1-2, with a tentative D call TRBD1 (5 bases). The ends were cut back, 5 bases at V and 3 bases at J, with 19 bases in the middle. This CDR3 contains 16 residues. Germline loops: CDR1 SNHLY, CDR2 FYNNEI. CDR3 nucleotide sequence: TGTGCCAGCAGTCAGGTTGGGGCAGGGAAAGACTATGGCTACACCTTC. It is translated as CASSQVGAGKDYGYTF. Full variable domain (rest looked up from reference TRBV2 and TRBJ1-2): EPEVTQTPSHQVTQMGQEVILRCVPISNHLYFYWYRQILGQKVEFLVSFYNNEISEKSEIFDDQFSVERPDGSNFTLKIRSTKLEDSAMYFCASSQVGAGKDYGYTFGSGTRLTVV.

V and J are TRBV10-3 and TRBJ2-7, with D hard to call. CDR1 and CDR2 (germline): ENHRY, SYGVKD. Deletions cut 6 bases from V and 1 base from J, with 16 bases between. The CDR3 is 15 amino acids. The CDR3 nucleotides are TGTGCCATCAGGGCGAGTGGTAGCAATTCCTACGAGCAGTACTTC. The encoded protein is CAIRASGSNSYEQYF.

The J gene is TRBJ1-1, the V gene TRBV20-1, with 7 bases identical to TRBD1. The V gene end was trimmed by 6 bases and the J gene end by 3 bases; junction bases not matched to a gene: 1. CDR1 and CDR2 (germline): DFQATT, SNEGSKA (reference sequence). There are 11 residues in the CDR3. CDR3 in DNA: TGCAGTGCAGACAGGGACACTGAAGCTTTCTTT. The encoded protein is CSADRDTEAFF.

CDR3: CAISEYRQDEAFF. In DNA, the CDR3 is TGTGCCATCAGTGAGTATCGGCAGGATGAAGCTTTCTTT. V is TRBV10-3 and J is TRBJ1-1; D unclear. Trimming left V 1 base short and J 7 bases short, with 10 bases between. Germline loops: CDR1 ENHRY, CDR2 SYGVKD. The CDR3 has 13 residues.

The chain is built from TRBV6-5 and TRBJ1-2; tentatively, D is TRBD1 (6 bases). This CDR3 comprises 15 residues. V shed 6 bases and J shed 4 bases, with 18 bases lying between them. Germline V gene lookup returns CDR1 MNHEY and CDR2 SVGAGI. This CDR3 reads CASRRRAQGIYGYTF. CDR3 in DNA: TGTGCCAGCAGACGACGGGCACAGGGTATCTATGGCTACACCTTC.

V usage is TRBV19 and J usage is TRBJ2-1; possibly TRBD2 for D (5 bases). The CDR3 loop spans 15 amino acids. V dropped 5 bases and J dropped 0 bases, with 11 bases sitting between them. CDR1 is LNHDA, CDR2 SQIVND, per germline (reference sequence). For the CDR3, the DNA is TGTGCCAGTAGTTCCGTGCTAGCCTCCTACAATGAGCAGTTCTTC. It translates to CASSSVLASYNEQFF.

This clone was detected once. The chain carries TRBV7-9 and TRBJ2-7; D is perhaps TRBD1 (6 bases). The CDR3 has 15 amino acids. CDR1 is SEHNR, CDR2 FQNEAQ, per germline (reference sequence). Between the trimmed V and J ends, which lost 4 bases and 4 bases, there was a span of 17 bases. The CDR3 is CASSSRGGVDYEQYF. DNA of the CDR3: TGTGCCAGCAGCTCCCGTGGGGGCGTCGATTACGAGCAGTACTTC.